The source of this T cell receptor beta chain is a study of blood T cell repertoires in COVID-19. Study-wide context: Material from acute and convalescent COVID-19 was sourced from the United States, Italy and Spain. PBMCs, B-cell-depleted T cells, or T cells provided the cDNA or gDNA that made up the material.

CDR3 length: 14 residues. V gave up 4 bases and J gave up 5 bases; unmatched junction bases: 7. Germline assignment: CDR1 SGHRS and CDR2 YFSETQ. In the original analysis: Nucleated cell counts were estimated from reference gene primer amplification. Sequencing was performed with immunoSEQ multiplex PCR; in TCRdb, only in-frame clones are kept and a portion is missing. V, J and clone size were drawn from that table, and D and trimming were deduced from the DNA. The sample records hundreds of thousands of clones, 80% being singletons. Sample: PBMCs or T cells enriched from blood (not recorded which). The chain employs TRBV5-1 and TRBJ2-5; 8 nucleotides align to TRBD2. The receptor's source is a man in his thirties or forties with acute COVID-19. CDR3 residues: CASSRTGGMETQYF. In nucleotides, the CDR3 is TGCGCCAGCAGCCGTACGGGGGGGATGGAGACCCAGTACTTC.